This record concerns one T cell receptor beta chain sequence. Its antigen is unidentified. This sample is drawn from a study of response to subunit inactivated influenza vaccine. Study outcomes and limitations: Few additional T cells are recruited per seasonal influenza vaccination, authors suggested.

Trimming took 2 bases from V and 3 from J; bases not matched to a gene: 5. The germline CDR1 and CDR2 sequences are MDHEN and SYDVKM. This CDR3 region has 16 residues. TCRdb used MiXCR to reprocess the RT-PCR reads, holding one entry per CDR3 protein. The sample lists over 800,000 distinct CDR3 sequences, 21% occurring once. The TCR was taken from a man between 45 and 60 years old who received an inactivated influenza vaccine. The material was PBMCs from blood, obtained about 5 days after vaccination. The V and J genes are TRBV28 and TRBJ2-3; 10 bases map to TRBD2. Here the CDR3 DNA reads TGTGCCAGCAGTTTAGGGCTAGCGGGGGAAACAGATACGCAGTATTTT. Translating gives CASSLGLAGETDTQYF. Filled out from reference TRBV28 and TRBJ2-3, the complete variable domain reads DVKVTQSSRYLVKRTGEKVFLECVQDMDHENMFWYRQDPGLGLRLIYFSYDVKMKEKGDIPEGYSVSREKKERFSLILESASTNQTSMYLCASSLGLAGETDTQYFGPGTRLTVL.